This TCR beta chain originates from a study of chemoradiotherapy in HPV16-positive cancers. Trimming took 1 base from V and 0 from J; bases not matched to a gene: 8. Germline-derived CDR1 and CDR2 are SGHDN and FVKESK. The CDR3 runs 18 residues. Comment on this clone: The antigen is not known.

Study-level findings and limits: HPV-specific T cells were functionally defined from only a couple of HPV16-positive patients. During treatment, candidate HPV-specific clones and E7-related motifs expanded in tumor.

The table came from immunoSEQ multiplex PCR; TCRdb's copy has only in-frame clones and leaves some out. The profile shows 3,500 to 5,000 clones, roughly 84% of them singletons. The sequence derives from a human donor with HPV-associated anogenital cancer. Sequencing was performed on tumor tissue, taken from a patient who underwent chemoradiotherapy. The chain links TRBV14 to TRBJ2-2; 7 nucleotides match TRBD1. This chain's CDR3 is CASSQAAFQGANTGELFF. In nucleotides, the CDR3 is TGTGCCAGCAGCCAAGCTGCATTCCAGGGGGCGAACACCGGGGAGCTGTTTTTT.